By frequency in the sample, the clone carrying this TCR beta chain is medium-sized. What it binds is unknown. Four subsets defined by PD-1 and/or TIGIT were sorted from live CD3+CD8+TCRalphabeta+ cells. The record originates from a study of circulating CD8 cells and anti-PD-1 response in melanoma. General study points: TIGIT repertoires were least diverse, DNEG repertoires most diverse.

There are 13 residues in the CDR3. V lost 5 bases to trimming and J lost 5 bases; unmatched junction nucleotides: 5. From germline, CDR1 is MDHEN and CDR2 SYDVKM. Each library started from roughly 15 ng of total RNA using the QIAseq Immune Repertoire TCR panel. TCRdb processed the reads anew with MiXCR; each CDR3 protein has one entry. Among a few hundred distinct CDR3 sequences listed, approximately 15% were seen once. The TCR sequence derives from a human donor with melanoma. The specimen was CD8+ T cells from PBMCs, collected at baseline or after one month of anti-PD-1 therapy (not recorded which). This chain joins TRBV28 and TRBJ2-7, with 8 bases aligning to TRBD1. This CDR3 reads CASSPGGLNEQYF. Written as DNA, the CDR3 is TGTGCCAGCAGTCCAGGGGGCTTGAACGAGCAGTACTTC.